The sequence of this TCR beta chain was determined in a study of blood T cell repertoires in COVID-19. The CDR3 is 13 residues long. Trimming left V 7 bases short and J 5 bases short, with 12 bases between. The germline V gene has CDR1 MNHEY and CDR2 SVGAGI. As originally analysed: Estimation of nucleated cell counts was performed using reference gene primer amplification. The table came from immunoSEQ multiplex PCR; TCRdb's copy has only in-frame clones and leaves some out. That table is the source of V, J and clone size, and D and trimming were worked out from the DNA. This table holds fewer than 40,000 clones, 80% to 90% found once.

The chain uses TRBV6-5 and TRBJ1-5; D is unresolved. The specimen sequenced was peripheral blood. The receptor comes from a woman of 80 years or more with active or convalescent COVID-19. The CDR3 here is CASTIIRDQPQHF. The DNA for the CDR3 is TGTGCCAGCACTATAATCCGGGATCAGCCCCAGCATTTT.